Detailed here is one TCR beta chain. As yet, its antigen is unknown. The data were taken from a study of cytomegalovirus exposure and HLA in healthy donors. About the study: The approximately 120 million unique TCR beta sequences, from around 200 million T cells, were found by an earlier analysis. Broader study findings: Across all donors, roughly uniform sequencing depth was an assumption of the presence/absence analyses.

The PCR employed 60 Vbeta primers together with 13 Jbeta primers. Clones were sequenced by immunoSEQ multiplex PCR, and TCRdb holds only the in-frame ones, with some missing. This table has about 200,000 clones, approximately 83% appearing once. This CDR3 is 12 amino acids long. Germline lookup yields CDR1 SGDLS and CDR2 YYNGEE. Trimming cost V 4 bases and J 6 bases, with 8 bases left between them. V usage is TRBV9 and J usage is TRBJ2-1; unclear D gene. The origin of this receptor is a boy aged 2 to 10 in good health and CMV-seronegative. Material for sequencing was PBMCs. DNA of the CDR3: TGTGCCAGCAGCCCTCGCGCCAATGAGCAGTTCTTC. Its protein is CASSPRANEQFF.